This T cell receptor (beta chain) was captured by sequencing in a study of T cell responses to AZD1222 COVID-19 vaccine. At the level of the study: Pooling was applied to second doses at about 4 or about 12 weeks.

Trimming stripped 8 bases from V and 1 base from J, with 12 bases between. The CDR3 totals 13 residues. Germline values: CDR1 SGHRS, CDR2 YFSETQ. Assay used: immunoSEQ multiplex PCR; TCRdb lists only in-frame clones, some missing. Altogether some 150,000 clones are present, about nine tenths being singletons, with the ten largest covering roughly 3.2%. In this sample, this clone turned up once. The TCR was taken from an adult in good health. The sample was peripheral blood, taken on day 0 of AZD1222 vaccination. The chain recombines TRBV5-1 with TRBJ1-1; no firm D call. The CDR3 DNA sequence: TGCGCCAGTTTAGGGCAGGCGAACACTGAAGCTTTCTTT. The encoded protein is CASLGQANTEAFF. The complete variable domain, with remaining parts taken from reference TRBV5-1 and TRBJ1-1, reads KAGVTQTPRYLIKTRGQQVTLSCSPISGHRSVSWYQQTPGQGLQFLFEYFSETQRNKGNFPGRFSGRQFSNSRSEMNVSTLELGDSALYLCASLGQANTEAFFGQGTRLTVV.